This TCR beta chain was found in a study of T cells in localized non-small cell lung cancer. TCRdb's copy holds only in-frame clones and misses some; the assay was immunoSEQ multiplex PCR. The table shows 4,500 or so clones, with around a fifth occurring only once. This clone was detected only a few times. Antigen specificity is unknown. V shed 5 bases and J shed 8 bases, with 16 bases lying between them. The CDR3 has 14 amino acids. Germline CDR1 reads SGDLS; CDR2 reads YYNGEE. Study conclusions and caveats: Clonality peaked in uninvolved adjacent lung rather than tumor. Adjacent lung held a median roughly 54 of the top 100 tumor clones. Since sequencing was restricted to only one region of the tumor, intratumor heterogeneity remains a possibility. There was an association of higher blood T cell density with longer overall survival.

The clonotype comes from a female donor older than 55 with stage I lung adenocarcinoma. The sequencing here drew on lung tumor tissue, taken before any cancer treatment. This sequence joins TRBV9 and TRBJ1-4; unclear D gene. The CDR3 here is CASSSAMTEEKLFF. The CDR3 region has the DNA TGTGCCAGCAGTTCTGCGATGACGGAGGAAAAACTGTTTTTT.